Below are 25 T cell receptor beta chains sequenced from a single sample in a study of regulatory T cells in long-lasting Graves disease. Time point denoted: newly diagnosed GD, antithyroid drugs for less than 3 months. RNA from PBMCs was the source of the TCR library. Arm-PCR of CDR3 regions and iRepertoire HTBI primers were the basis on which TCR beta libraries were built. TCRdb itself ran the multiplex PCR reads through MiXCR, one entry per CDR3 protein. The sample yields 450,000 to 700,000 distinct CDR3 sequences, approximately 13% seen once. This sample was shared with a second study, whose subject was T cells in Graves' hyperthyroidism and ophthalmopathy.

The specimen comprised peripheral blood mononuclear cells (PBMCs), sampled at new diagnosis, from a patient treated with antithyroid drugs. The receptors shown here come from a man in his thirties or forties with Graves disease.

In this sample, this clonotype turned up a few times. The chain has TRBV5-6 and TRBJ1-5; no clear D. The V gene's germline CDR1 is SGHDT and CDR2 YYEEEE. Between the trimmed V and J ends, which lost 2 bases and 6 bases, there was a span of 12 bases. This CDR3 region has 14 residues. CDR3 loop: CASSLDRGFQPQHF. DNA of the CDR3: TGTGCCAGCAGCTTAGACCGAGGGTTTCAGCCCCAGCATTTT.

This clonotype was picked up many times. The chain is built from TRBV27 and TRBJ1-2; D is uncertain. V was pared by 4 bases and J by 4 bases, with 13 bases between. This CDR3 contains 14 residues. Germline values: CDR1 MNHEY, CDR2 SMNVEV (reference sequence). CDR3 coding DNA: TGTGCCAGCAGTTCCCGGGCACCCGTCTATGGCTACACCTTC. Its translation is CASSSRAPVYGYTF.

The table lists this clonotype with many counts. V gene TRBV30 combines with J gene TRBJ1-2, with D possibly being TRBD1 (5 bases). This CDR3 region has 13 residues. V lost 2 bases and J lost 8, with 15 bases in between. Germline V gene data show CDR1 as GTSNPN and CDR2 as SVGIG (reference sequence). CDR3 DNA: TGTGCCTGGAGTCGACAGTCACTAGAGGGCTACACCTTC. Translating it yields CAWSRQSLEGYTF.

J is TRBJ2-5 and V is TRBV20-1; D unresolved. V lost 4 bases, J lost 5 bases, and 11 bases lay in between. The CDR3 extends over 12 amino acids. Germline V gene lookup returns CDR1 DFQATT and CDR2 SNEGSKA (reference sequence). In nucleotides, the CDR3 is TGCAGTGCTAATAGTCCGGTGGAGACCCAGTACTTC. Translated, it gives CSANSPVETQYF.

This clonotype was counted between two and nine times. The chain is built from TRBV27 and TRBJ2-7; 9 bases map to TRBD1. Germline V gene lookup returns CDR1 MNHEY and CDR2 SMNVEV (reference sequence). CDR3 size: 15 residues. The ends lost 2 bases at V and 5 bases at J; junction bases unmatched: 7. The CDR3 nucleotides are TGTGCCAGCAGTTTACTGCCGGGACAGGGAAACGAGCAGTACTTC. This gives the protein CASSLLPGQGNEQYF.

In its sample, this clonotype was seen many times. V usage is TRBV20-1 and J usage is TRBJ2-2; TRBD2 might be the D (6 bases). Trimming pared 3 bases from V and 1 base from J, leaving 6 bases between. CDR3 size: 13 residues. Germline CDR1 reads DFQATT; CDR2 reads SNEGSKA (reference sequence). The CDR3 DNA is TGCAGTGCTAGGCGGGAGAACACCGGGGAGCTGTTTTTT. Translation gives CSARRENTGELFF.

This clonotype showed up many times. The chain is built from TRBV2 and TRBJ2-2, with a weak D call TRBD1 (5 bases). The CDR3 runs to 13 residues. Trimming left V 6 bases short and J 4 bases short, with 9 bases between. Germline V gives CDR1 SNHLY, CDR2 FYNNEI. Written as DNA, the CDR3 is TGTGCCAGCAGGGCAGACAGCACCGGGGAGCTGTTTTTT. Amino acids: CASRADSTGELFF. Full variable domain (rest looked up from reference TRBV2 and TRBJ2-2): EPEVTQTPSHQVTQMGQEVILRCVPISNHLYFYWYRQILGQKVEFLVSFYNNEISEKSEIFDDQFSVERPDGSNFTLKIRSTKLEDSAMYFCASRADSTGELFFGEGSRLTVL.

This clonotype was recorded at least ten times. The V gene is TRBV12-3 or TRBV12-4, the J gene TRBJ2-3; D possibly uses TRBD1 or TRBD2 (5 bases each). CDR3 length equals 15 residues. V was pared by 4 bases and J by 4 bases, with 15 bases between. The CDR3 DNA reads TGTGCCAGCAGTTCCGGGGCTCAGAGCCCAGATACGCAGTATTTT. Its protein product is CASSSGAQSPDTQYF.

The chain's CDR3 is CASSSRTVFLQETQYF. The CDR3, as DNA: TGTGCCAGCAGCTCCCGGACAGTTTTCCTCCAAGAGACCCAGTACTTC. The chain joins TRBV28 to TRBJ2-5, with D possibly matching TRBD1 (6 bases). This CDR3 spans 16 amino acids. Trimming cost V 6 bases and J 1 base, with 18 bases left between them. CDR1 and CDR2 from the germline V gene are MDHEN and SYDVKM.

This clonotype was counted at least ten times. The genes are TRBV20-1 and TRBJ2-2; D remains ambiguous. V lost 4 bases, J lost 1 base, and 4 bases lay in between. Germline CDR1 DFQATT, CDR2 SNEGSKA (reference sequence). The CDR3 loop spans 12 amino acids. The CDR3 region has the DNA TGCAGTGCTAACGTGAACACCGGGGAGCTGTTTTTT. Translation gives CSANVNTGELFF.

This clonotype has a count of ten or more. The CDR3 sequence: CASSLGGTSGSYEQYF. In DNA, the CDR3 is TGCGCCAGCAGCCTGGGGGGTACTAGCGGGAGCTACGAGCAGTACTTC. The chain is built from TRBV5-1 and TRBJ2-7; 11 nucleotides line up with TRBD2. The V gene end was trimmed by 4 bases and the J gene end by 3 bases; junction bases not matched to a gene: 9. The CDR3 has 16 residues. Per germline, CDR1 SGHRS and CDR2 YFSETQ.

This clonotype came up a few times. This chain uses TRBV20-1 with TRBJ1-3; D unclear. CDR3 size: 13 residues. Germline CDR1 DFQATT, CDR2 SNEGSKA (reference sequence). V shed 5 bases and J shed 4 bases, with 12 bases lying between them. CDR3 residues: CSAPRLSGNTIYF. DNA of the CDR3: TGCAGTGCTCCACGTCTTTCCGGAAACACCATATATTTT.

V is TRBV11-2 and J is TRBJ2-7; unclear D gene. The V gene lost 0 bases and the J gene lost 3 bases, with 12 bases spanning the gap. The germline V gene has CDR1 SGHAT and CDR2 FQNNGV. CDR3 size: 15 residues. CDR3 region: CASSLDLTGIYEQYF. The CDR3 DNA is TGTGCCAGCAGCTTAGATCTCACCGGAATCTACGAGCAGTACTTC.

The chain joins TRBV10-3 to TRBJ2-7, with D possibly TRBD2 on 5 matching bases. In germline, CDR1 is ENHRY, CDR2 SYGVKD. Trimming shortened V by 10 bases and J by 4 bases, and 20 bases separated the two germline ends. The CDR3 sequence is 14 residues long. CDR3 protein: CATYNPTGLYEQYF. CDR3 sequence (DNA): TGTGCCACTTACAATCCCACGGGGTTATACGAGCAGTACTTC.

This clonotype was picked up many times. This chain links TRBV10-2 with TRBJ2-5; 7 nucleotides align to TRBD1. Trimming at V came to 6 bases and at J to 5 bases, leaving 9 bases not matched to a gene. This CDR3 contains 14 residues. CDR1 is WSHSY, CDR2 SAAADI, per germline. The CDR3 nucleotides read TGCGCCAGCAGGTCGACAGGGAAAAGCGAGACCCAGTACTTC. Translated, it gives CASRSTGKSETQYF.

The chain employs TRBV10-3 and TRBJ1-6, with 10 nucleotides matching TRBD1. The germline V gene encodes CDR1 ENHRY and CDR2 SYGVKD. The CDR3 spans 15 residues. Trimming took 4 bases from V and 8 from J; bases not matched to a gene: 5. The CDR3 loop reads CAISVRTGGDSPLHF. CDR3 DNA: TGTGCCATCAGTGTTAGGACAGGGGGAGATTCACCCCTCCACTTT.

This clonotype was seen at least ten times. The V gene is TRBV12-3 or TRBV12-4, the J gene TRBJ1-1; TRBD1 is a possible D gene (5 bases). The CDR3 is 13 residues long. The ends were cut back, 8 bases at V and 3 bases at J, with 13 bases in the middle. Written as DNA, the CDR3 is TGTGCCAGCGCTAGGGGACCTTACACTGAAGCTTTCTTT. It yields the protein CASARGPYTEAFF.

This clonotype was observed at least ten times. The chain is built from TRBV12-3 or TRBV12-4 and TRBJ1-5, with a weak D call TRBD1 (5 bases). The CDR3 is 15 residues long. The germline V and J ends were trimmed by 6 bases and 2 bases, with 14 bases remaining between them. The CDR3 loop is CASRPRGAGNQPQHF. The CDR3 bases are TGTGCCAGCAGGCCTAGGGGCGCGGGCAATCAGCCCCAGCATTTT.

This clonotype has ten or more counts. The chain is built from TRBV12-3 or TRBV12-4 and TRBJ2-1; D tentatively reads TRBD1 or TRBD2 (5 bases each). Trimming shortened V by 5 bases and J by 7 bases, and 18 bases separated the two germline ends. This CDR3 has 15 residues. The CDR3 coding sequence is TGTGCCAGCAGTCTCGACTTTCAGGGACGAAATGAGCAGTTCTTC. Translated: CASSLDFQGRNEQFF.

This clonotype was counted ten times or more. The chain uses TRBV15 and TRBJ2-1, with TRBD2 matching 8 bases. The V and J ends lost 0 bases and 5 bases, in that order; junction bases with no gene match: 9. The germline CDR1 and CDR2 sequences are LNHNV and YYDKDF (reference sequence). The CDR3 is 17 amino acids. CDR3 protein: CATSRDRWREEDNEQFF. The CDR3 DNA reads as TGTGCCACCAGCAGAGATCGTTGGCGGGAGGAGGACAATGAGCAGTTCTTC. The full variable domain, its missing parts supplied by reference TRBV15 and TRBJ2-1, is DAMVIQNPRYQVTQFGKPVTLSCSQTLNHNVMYWYQQKSSQAPKLLFHYYDKDFNNEADTPDNFQSRRPNTSFCFLDIRSPGLGDTAMYLCATSRDRWREEDNEQFFGPGTRLTVL.

Many counts were recorded for this clonotype. The chain couples TRBV6-2 or TRBV6-3 to TRBJ2-1; D not resolved. This CDR3 comprises 16 residues. V was cut by 2 bases and J by 6 bases, with 17 bases left in between. Germline CDR1 is MNHEY and CDR2 is SVGEGT. CDR3 sequence reads: CASSYGWPPRSNEQFF. The CDR3 nucleotides are TGTGCCAGCAGTTACGGTTGGCCCCCTCGTAGCAATGAGCAGTTCTTC.

As regards this clonotype: A much more abundant neighbour one base away suggests this may be a read error. This chain joins TRBV5-1 and TRBJ2-3, with 7 bases identical to TRBD2. Germline-derived CDR1 and CDR2 are SGHRS and YFSETQ. The CDR3 is 16 residues long. The CDR3 reads CANSLGGVARTDTQYF. The CDR3 bases are TGCGCCAACAGCTTGGGAGGGGTGGCGCGGACAGATACGCAGTATTTT.

This clonotype was seen repeatedly, ten times or more. The V and J genes are TRBV10-3 and TRBJ1-2; TRBD1 agrees at 8 bases. The CDR3 contains 12 residues. The trim removed 10 bases at V and 4 bases at J, leaving 5 bases unmatched. Germline V gene lookup returns CDR1 ENHRY and CDR2 SYGVKD. The CDR3 here is CATLDRAYGYTF. DNA for the CDR3: TGTGCCACCCTGGACAGGGCCTATGGCTACACCTTC.

This clonotype appeared a few times. The chain carries TRBV19 and TRBJ2-1, with D maybe TRBD2 (5 bases). The V and J ends lost 4 bases and 5 bases respectively, with 9 bases between them. The V gene's germline CDR1 is LNHDA and CDR2 SQIVND (reference sequence). CDR3 length equals 13 residues. The CDR3 DNA is TGTGCCAGTAGTACAGGACTTAACAATGAGCAGTTCTTC. It yields the protein CASSTGLNNEQFF.

Concerning this clonotype itself: Since a far larger clone is one base different, this is likely a read error. V is TRBV6-1 and J is TRBJ1-1; a possible D gene is TRBD1 (6 bases). Germline V CDR1 and CDR2: MNHNS, SASEGT. There are 13 residues in the CDR3. The CDR3 DNA is TGTGCCGGCAGATCACAGGGGAACACTGAAGCTTTCTTT. It yields the protein CAGRSQGNTEAFF.